This T cell receptor beta chain was found in a study of cytomegalovirus exposure and HLA in healthy donors. Study at large: Caucasian-associated ancestry cluster membership applied to 75% to 85% of over 350 genotyped donors.

60 Vbeta and 13 Jbeta primers were used in PCR. TCRdb's table, derived via immunoSEQ multiplex PCR, lists solely in-frame clones and lacks some. The table shows 180,000 or so clones, with less than 80% occurring only once. This clone has a handful of counts. No antigen is known for it. Study results and limitations: Some highly shared sequence variants likely arose as a pipeline artifact. Association with HLA alleles at 0.05 false discovery rate was found for approximately 18,000 TCR beta sequences in a later analysis.

Material: PBMCs. The clonotype was recovered from a man aged 18-30 years in good health and CMV-seronegative.

The CDR3 is CASSLQGARNTIYF. The CDR3 coding sequence is TGTGCCAGCAGTTTACAAGGGGCGAGAAACACCATATATTTT. The J gene is TRBJ1-3, the V gene TRBV28; TRBD1 might be the D (5 bases). The CDR3 loop spans 14 amino acids. Germline CDR1 is MDHEN and CDR2 is SYDVKM. V was cut by 2 bases and J by 5 bases, with 10 bases left in between.